This T cell receptor beta chain was recovered during a study of blood T cell repertoires in COVID-19. Study context: T cells, B-cell-depleted T cells, or PBMCs supplied cDNA or gDNA.

Germline trimming cut 4 bases from V and 5 bases from J; bases unmatched to any gene: 9. CDR1 and CDR2 from the germline V gene are MGHRA and YSYEKL. There are 16 residues in the CDR3. Sequenced by immunoSEQ multiplex PCR; TCRdb stores in-frame clones only, minus some. This sample has about 480,000 clones, with around 89% found just once. Those enrolled, adults aged roughly 18 to 100 years, came from about two dozen US areas. V usage is TRBV4-1 and J usage is TRBJ2-7, with 12 bases lining up with TRBD1. The clonotype was recovered from a woman aged 40-49 years who had recovered from COVID-19. The sequenced sample consisted of PBMCs or T cells enriched from blood (not recorded which). The CDR3 bases are TGCGCCAGCAGCCCACCGGGACAGGGGGCAGACCACGAGCAGTACTTC. Translating gives CASSPPGQGADHEQYF.